This TCR beta chain was found in a study of T cells in Graves' hyperthyroidism and ophthalmopathy. Study at large: Peripheral blood collection took place at initial diagnosis, before any treatment.

The hyperthyroidism patients had all been newly diagnosed, and their disease duration was under 2 months. Their ages ranged from 18 to 65 years. Under 12 ml fresh peripheral blood yielded the PBMCs. RNA transcripts provided the source from which TCR beta CDR3 regions were amplified. Initially, a first-round RT-PCR of the TCR CDR3 employed the HTBI primer set. TCRdb used MiXCR to reprocess the multiplex PCR reads, holding one entry per CDR3 protein. Of over 700,000 distinct CDR3 sequences listed, just over 35% are singletons. CDR1 SNHLY and CDR2 FYNNEI come from the germline V gene. There are 14 residues in the CDR3. V lost 6 bases, J lost 3 bases, and 8 bases stayed unmatched.

Specimen: blood. The TCR sequence derives from a woman aged 40 to 49 with Graves' hyperthyroidism. This chain joins TRBV2 and TRBJ2-7; TRBD1 matches at 7 bases. In DNA form, the CDR3 reads TGTGCCAGCAGCCTACAGGGGCCGGACTACGAGCAGTACTTC. It specifies CASSLQGPDYEQYF.